This TCR beta chain was sequenced in a study of cytomegalovirus exposure and HLA in healthy donors. Turning to the study itself: Earlier results showed some 120 million unique TCR beta sequences derived from approximately 170 million T cells.

This clone has only a few counts. No antigen is known for it. CDR1 is LNHDA, CDR2 SQIVND, per germline (reference sequence). The CDR3 loop spans 17 amino acids. V was shortened by 4 bases and J by 0 bases, with 16 bases between the two germline ends. PCR employed 60 Vbeta and 13 Jbeta primers. Profiled with immunoSEQ multiplex PCR; TCRdb holds only in-frame clones, not every one. The table includes 95,000 to 110,000 clones, around 66% detected once. General study points: A later analysis, which compared TCR beta chains of equal frequency, found the HLA-associated ones more clonally expanded. Rates of TCR association differed by HLA locus in a later analysis, with DRB1 highest and HLA-C lowest. In a later analysis, TCR beta V- and J-gene trimming showed a link to a missense DCLRE1C variant.

The clonotype comes from a woman aged 50 to 60 in good health and CMV-seronegative. Specimen: PBMCs. The J gene is TRBJ2-1, the V gene TRBV19; possibly TRBD1 for D (5 bases). Written as DNA, the CDR3 is TGTGCCAGTAGTACCTTCGACAGCCCGAGCTCCTACAATGAGCAGTTCTTC. Amino acid sequence: CASSTFDSPSSYNEQFF.